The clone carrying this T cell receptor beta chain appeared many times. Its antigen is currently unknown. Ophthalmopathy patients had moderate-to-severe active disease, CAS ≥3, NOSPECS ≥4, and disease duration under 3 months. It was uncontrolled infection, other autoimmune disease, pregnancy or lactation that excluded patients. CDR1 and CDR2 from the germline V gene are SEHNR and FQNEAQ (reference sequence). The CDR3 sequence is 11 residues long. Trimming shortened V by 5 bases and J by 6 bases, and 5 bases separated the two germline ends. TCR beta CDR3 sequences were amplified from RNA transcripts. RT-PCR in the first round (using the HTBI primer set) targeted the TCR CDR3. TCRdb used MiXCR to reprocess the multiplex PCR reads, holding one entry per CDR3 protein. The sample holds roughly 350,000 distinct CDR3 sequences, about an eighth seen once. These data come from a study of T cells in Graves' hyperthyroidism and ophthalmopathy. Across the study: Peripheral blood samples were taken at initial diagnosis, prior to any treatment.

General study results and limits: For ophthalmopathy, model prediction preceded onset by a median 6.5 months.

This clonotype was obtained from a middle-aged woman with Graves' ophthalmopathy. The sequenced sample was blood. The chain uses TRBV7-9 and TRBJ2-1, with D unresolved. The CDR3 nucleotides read TGTGCCAGCAGCCCTACCAATGAGCAGTTCTTC. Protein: CASSPTNEQFF.